This T cell receptor (beta chain) was observed in a study of blood T cells in healthy people across ages. Primers used in a second PCR of about 7 to 12 cycles were a sample-barcoded 5' primer and a J-beta primer mix. TCRdb re-called the 5' RACE reads with MiXCR, one entry per CDR3 protein. The sample carries hundreds of thousands of distinct CDR3 sequences, 45% to 70% recorded once. Overall study results and limits: Unknown donor CMV status possibly confounded expanded clonotype changes. Age advanced and TCR beta diversity per million T cells fell, roughly linearly. The study found TCR beta diversity correlated strongly with naive T cell percentage.

On this clonotype itself: The antigen is undetermined.

V was clipped by 6 bases and J by 8 bases, with 19 bases between them. The CDR3 spans 13 residues. Germline lookup yields CDR1 SQVTM and CDR2 ANQGSEA. The sample was blood. This clonotype was sampled from a man in his forties in good health. The rearrangement links TRBV29-1 to TRBJ1-1; D is unclear. CDR3 sequence: CSVLTAGSGEAFF. For the CDR3, the DNA is TGCAGCGTCCTCACCGCTGGGTCGGGAGAAGCTTTCTTT.